Following are 21 T cell receptor beta chains from one sample sequenced in a study of blood T cell repertoires in COVID-19. The assay was immunoSEQ multiplex PCR, and TCRdb's table has in-frame clones only and misses some. Of 170,000 or so clones detected, about 87% appear once; the ten largest clones hold roughly 2.5%. Sequencing was carried out using peripheral blood. All receptors come from a man aged 40-49 years with active or convalescent COVID-19.

The V call is TRBV2, the J call TRBJ1-1; D call uncertain. The CDR3 is 14 amino acids. In germline, CDR1 is SNHLY, CDR2 FYNNEI. V lost 3 bases to trimming and J lost 3 bases, with 11 bases between them. The DNA of the CDR3 is TGTGCCAGCAGTGATTCTCCCCAGGACACTGAAGCTTTCTTT. It codes for CASSDSPQDTEAFF.

On this clone itself: Mismatch with germline at one junction end may stem from a read error. This sequence joins TRBV13 and TRBJ2-5, with D possibly matching TRBD1 (5 bases). CDR3 length: 13 residues. CDR1 is PRHDT and CDR2 is FYEKMQ in the germline V gene (reference sequence). As DNA, the CDR3 is TGTGCCAGCAGCTTAGGAGGGGAAGAGGCCCAGTACTTC. Amino acids: CASSLGGEEAQYF.

This chain joins TRBV10-2 and TRBJ1-1; D is uncertain. Trimming shortened V by 0 bases and J by 7 bases, and 6 bases separated the two germline ends. The germline CDR1 and CDR2 sequences are WSHSY and SAAADI. The CDR3 is made up of 12 amino acids. The CDR3 DNA sequence: TGCGCCAGCAGTGAGTCTCCCGGTGAAGCTTTCTTT. It translates to CASSESPGEAFF.

The chain links TRBV6-1 to TRBJ2-7; TRBD1 agrees at 7 bases. Germline V gives CDR1 MNHNS, CDR2 SASEGT. J was trimmed by 1 base and V by 4 bases; bases with no gene match: 10. The CDR3 spans 16 residues. CDR3 coding DNA: TGTGCCAGCAGTGGACAGGGCCAGCAGGGATCCTACGAGCAGTACTTC. It codes for CASSGQGQQGSYEQYF.

The chain carries TRBV30 and TRBJ2-7, with 8 positions matching TRBD1. Unmatched junction bases numbered 9, after V lost 7 bases and J lost 7 bases. Germline V lookup: CDR1 GTSNPN, CDR2 SVGIG (reference sequence). CDR3 length equals 12 residues. The CDR3 protein is CASGRGLKEQYF. CDR3 bases: TGTGCCTCCGGCAGGGGGCTCAAGGAGCAGTACTTC.

The chain employs TRBV9 and TRBJ2-1; the match to TRBD2 covers 8 bases. The CDR3 totals 15 residues. The V gene end was trimmed by 4 bases and the J gene end by 12 bases; junction bases not matched to a gene: 15. Germline V gene sequence: CDR1 SGDLS, CDR2 YYNGEE. This CDR3 reads CASSPQPGLDLRQFF. The CDR3 DNA follows: TGTGCCAGCAGCCCACAGCCGGGACTAGATTTAAGGCAGTTCTTC.

There are a few counts of this clone. The V gene is TRBV11-2, the J gene TRBJ2-5, with 11 bases fitting TRBD2. Trimming at V came to 4 bases and at J to 4 bases, leaving 11 bases not matched to a gene. CDR1 and CDR2 from the germline V gene are SGHAT and FQNNGV. There are 17 residues in the CDR3. In nucleotides, the CDR3 is TGTGCCAGCAGCTCCCGTGGGATAGCGGGGGGGCCAGAGACCCAGTACTTC. Encoded protein: CASSSRGIAGGPETQYF.

This clone showed up just once. This sequence joins TRBV9 and TRBJ2-3; perhaps TRBD2 as D (5 bases). Germline V lookup: CDR1 SGDLS, CDR2 YYNGEE. The CDR3 is 15 amino acids. V shed 2 bases and J shed 1 base, with 11 bases lying between them. CDR3 sequence (DNA): TGTGCCAGCAGCGTCCGTGTGCGGGGCACAGATACGCAGTATTTT. It encodes CASSVRVRGTDTQYF. Variable domain in full (rest from reference TRBV9 and TRBJ2-3): DSGVTQTPKHLITATGQRVTLRCSPRSGDLSVYWYQQSLDQGLQFLIQYYNGEERAKGNILERFSAQQFPDLHSELNLSSLELGDSALYFCASSVRVRGTDTQYFGPGTRLTVL.

The CDR3 DNA reads as TGTGCCAGCAGTTCCTTCAGAGATACGCAGTATTTT. It encodes CASSSFRDTQYF. The chain couples TRBV28 to TRBJ2-3; D gene unclear. This CDR3 contains 12 residues. V lost 4 bases and J 5 bases, leaving 7 bases between the germline ends. Germline V CDR1 and CDR2: MDHEN, SYDVKM.

In its sample, this clone was seen once. J is TRBJ2-1 and V is TRBV7-2, with D unresolved. The CDR3 is made up of 14 amino acids. Looked up from germline, CDR1 is SGHTA and CDR2 is FQGNSA. V lost 0 bases and J 6 bases, leaving 9 bases between the germline ends. The CDR3 loop reads CASSLAQATNEQFF. CDR3 nucleotide sequence: TGTGCCAGCAGCTTAGCGCAAGCTACCAATGAGCAGTTCTTC.

This clone was recorded only once. This rearrangement joins TRBV27 to TRBJ1-1; the match to TRBD1 covers 7 bases. The length of the CDR3 is 14 residues. Germline V lookup: CDR1 MNHEY, CDR2 SMNVEV (reference sequence). Trimming cost V 5 bases and J 2 bases; bases outside gene matches: 5. The CDR3 nucleotides are TGTGCCAGCAGTCACGGGACAGAAAACACTGAAGCTTTCTTT. This sequence encodes CASSHGTENTEAFF.

This chain connects TRBV16 to TRBJ1-3; TRBD1 aligns across 7 bases. Germline CDR1 is KGHSY and CDR2 is FQNENV. The CDR3 has 17 amino acids. Trimming cost V 2 bases and J 3 bases; bases outside gene matches: 10. CDR3 region: CASSQIPMWTGGNTIYF. For the CDR3, the DNA is TGTGCCAGCAGCCAAATCCCCATGTGGACAGGTGGAAACACCATATATTTT.

CDR3 sequence: CASSLREGYEQYF. In DNA, the CDR3 is TGTGCCAGCAGTTTAAGGGAGGGGTACGAGCAGTACTTC. The chain joins TRBV12-3 or TRBV12-4 to TRBJ2-7, with 7 bases identical to TRBD2. The CDR3 sequence is 13 residues long. V lost 2 bases, J lost 4 bases, and 2 bases stayed unmatched.

V usage is TRBV24-1 and J usage is TRBJ1-2; D is unresolved. CDR1 and CDR2 (germline): KGHDR, SFDVKD. Trimming stripped 4 bases from V and 0 bases from J, with 5 bases between. CDR3 length: 13 amino acids. The CDR3 region is CATSDPANYGYTF. Written as DNA, the CDR3 is TGTGCCACCAGTGACCCGGCTAACTATGGCTACACCTTC.

This CDR3 reads CASSSTQGITEAFF. CDR3 nucleotide sequence: TGTGCCAGCAGCTCGACACAGGGGATCACTGAAGCTTTCTTT. V is TRBV11-2 and J is TRBJ1-1; 7 bases map to TRBD1. Germline V gene data show CDR1 as SGHAT and CDR2 as FQNNGV. CDR3 length equals 14 residues. The V segment lost 4 bases and the J segment 4 bases; nucleotides outside the gene matches: 6.

This rearrangement joins TRBV4-3 to TRBJ1-3; D gene uncertain. The germline CDR1 and CDR2 sequences are LGHNA and YSLEER. This CDR3 region has 15 residues. V was pared by 0 bases and J by 4 bases, with 10 bases between. The CDR3 protein is CASSQDPYAGNTIYF. The CDR3 nucleotides read TGCGCCAGCAGCCAAGATCCTTACGCGGGAAACACCATATATTTT.

This clone has only one observation. The chain has TRBV3-1 (or the pseudogene TRBV3-2) and TRBJ1-1; 7 bases line up with TRBD1. The J segment lost 4 bases and the V segment lost 5 bases, leaving 10 bases of the junction unmatched. Per the germline V gene, CDR1 is LGHDT and CDR2 is YNNKEL (reference sequence). The CDR3 sequence is 15 residues long. The CDR3 spells CASSYGQATRTEAFF. CDR3 sequence (DNA): TGTGCCAGCAGCTATGGACAGGCGACTCGCACTGAAGCTTTCTTT.

The rearrangement joins TRBV28 to TRBJ1-2; 8 bases line up with TRBD1. The ends lost 4 bases at V and 5 bases at J; junction bases unmatched: 3. Looked up from germline, CDR1 is MDHEN and CDR2 is SYDVKM. The CDR3 is 13 residues long. CDR3 DNA sequence: TGTGCCAGCAGTTCTTGGACAGGGTATGGCTACACCTTC. Its protein is CASSSWTGYGYTF.

This chain connects TRBV6-4 to TRBJ1-1, with D possibly TRBD1 on 5 matching bases. Germline-derived CDR1 and CDR2 are MRHNA and SNTAGT. Trimming took off 5 bases at V and 3 bases at J, with 7 bases between the two ends. The CDR3 runs to 12 residues. The CDR3 loop is CASSKGDTEAFF. In DNA form, the CDR3 reads TGTGCCAGCAGTAAAGGGGACACTGAAGCTTTCTTT.

This chain uses TRBV27 with TRBJ2-7; the D gene is possibly TRBD1 (6 bases). The CDR3 spans 15 residues. V gave up 6 bases and J gave up 0 bases, with 15 bases separating them. The germline CDR1 and CDR2 sequences are MNHEY and SMNVEV (reference sequence). The CDR3 nucleotides are TGTGCCAGCAGGCTGACGGGACACAGCTCCTACGAGCAGTACTTC. The encoded protein is CASRLTGHSSYEQYF.

The chain links TRBV7-3 to TRBJ2-7; tentatively, D is TRBD2 (5 bases). Germline V gene sequence: CDR1 SGHTA, CDR2 FQGTGA. The CDR3 sequence is 13 residues long. The V gene lost 5 bases and the J gene lost 4 bases, with 12 bases spanning the gap. In DNA form, the CDR3 reads TGTGCCAGCAGCCCCGACGGCGGGTACGAGCAGTACTTC. This gives the protein CASSPDGGYEQYF.